This T cell receptor beta chain stems from a study of vaccination and CD4 T cells after COVID-19. Study results and caveats: Median SARS-CoV-2-reactive clonotype numbers went up from around 20 to 38, but not significantly. Only post-vaccination samples contained a median approximately 86% of the reactive clones in convalescent patients.

Noted treatment: roughly ten-day PBMC culture with coronavirus spike peptide pools or control peptides (ViraFEST assay). Vaccination was preceded and followed by negative nucleocapsid antibodies in healthy vaccine recipients, showing no prior SARS-CoV-2 infection. Cultures of PBMCs, a few million per well, were set up with about 10 IU/ml IL-2 and 10 ug/ml peptide pools. Cultured CD4+ T cells had their DNA profiled by the Oncomine TCR Beta short-read assay. TCRdb processed the PCR reads anew with MiXCR; each CDR3 protein has one entry. The repertoire holds over 20,000 distinct CDR3 sequences, with around 39% as singletons. This clonotype was seen only a few times. Its antigen is unknown. Unmatched junction bases numbered 7, after V lost 4 bases and J lost 5 bases. Per the germline V gene, CDR1 is LNHDA and CDR2 is SQIVND (reference sequence). This CDR3 region has 15 residues.

The sample in question was CD4+ T cells from blood, cultured in vitro, obtained before SARS-CoV-2 vaccination. The chain couples TRBV19 to TRBJ2-1, with 8 bases fitting TRBD1. The receptor was isolated from a human donor who received a COVID-19 vaccine. CDR3 region: CASSRGTGGDNEQFF. The CDR3 DNA is TGTGCCAGTAGTAGAGGGACAGGAGGGGACAATGAGCAGTTCTTC.